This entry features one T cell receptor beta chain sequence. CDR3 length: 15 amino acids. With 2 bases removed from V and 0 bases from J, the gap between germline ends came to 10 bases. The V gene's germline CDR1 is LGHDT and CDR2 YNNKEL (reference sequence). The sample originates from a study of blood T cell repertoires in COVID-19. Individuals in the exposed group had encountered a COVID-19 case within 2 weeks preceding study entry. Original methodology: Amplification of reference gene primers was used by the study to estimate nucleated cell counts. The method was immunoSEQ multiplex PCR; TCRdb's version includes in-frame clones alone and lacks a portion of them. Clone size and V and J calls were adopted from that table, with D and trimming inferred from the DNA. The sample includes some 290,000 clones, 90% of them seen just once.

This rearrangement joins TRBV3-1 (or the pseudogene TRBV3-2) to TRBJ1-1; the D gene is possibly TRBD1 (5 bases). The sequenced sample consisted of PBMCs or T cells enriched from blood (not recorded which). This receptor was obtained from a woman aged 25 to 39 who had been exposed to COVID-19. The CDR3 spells CASSQYGGVNTEAFF. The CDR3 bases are TGTGCCAGCAGCCAATACGGGGGGGTGAACACTGAAGCTTTCTTT.